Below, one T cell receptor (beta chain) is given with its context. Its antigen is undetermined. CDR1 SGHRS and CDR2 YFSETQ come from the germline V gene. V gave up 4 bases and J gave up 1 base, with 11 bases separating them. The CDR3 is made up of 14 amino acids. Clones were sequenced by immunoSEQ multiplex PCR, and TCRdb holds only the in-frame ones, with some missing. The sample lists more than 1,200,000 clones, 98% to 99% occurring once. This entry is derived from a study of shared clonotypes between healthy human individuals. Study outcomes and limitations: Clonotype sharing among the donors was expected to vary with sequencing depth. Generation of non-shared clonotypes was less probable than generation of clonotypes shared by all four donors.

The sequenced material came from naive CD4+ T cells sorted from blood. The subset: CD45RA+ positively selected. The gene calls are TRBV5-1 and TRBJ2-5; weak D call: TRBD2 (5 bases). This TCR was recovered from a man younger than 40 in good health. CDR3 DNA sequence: TGCGCCAGCAGCGAGCCGGGAATCCAAGAGACCCAGTACTTC. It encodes CASSEPGIQETQYF.